The clone carrying this TCR beta chain was found a few times. These data belong to a study of human T cells and chemical hapten exposure. The wider study: Per-sample TCR yield variation was attributed mainly to small pooled library volume differences.

As processed by the authors: Per-sample TCR counts ranged from about 20,000 to 750,000, median around 96,000. TCRdb passed the RACE reads through MiXCR, listing each CDR3 protein once. These V and J calls originate from TCRdb's pipeline instead of the authors' own analysis. The table records more than 70,000 distinct CDR3 sequences, under 13% of them present only once. Time point in this sample: patch test 3, about 24 weeks after DPC sensitization. Treatment indicated: therapeutic diphenylcyclopropenone sensitization with weekly scalp DPC. V was pared by 5 bases and J by 4 bases, with 4 bases of the junction left unmatched. Germline assignment: CDR1 SGHAT and CDR2 FQDESV (reference sequence). The CDR3 runs to 16 residues.

The TCR comes from a woman under 40 with alopecia areata. Some clones in this sample may be carry-over from other donors' samples. Sample: whole blood, taken in connection with sensitization to the hapten diphenylcyclopropenone (DPC). This sequence joins TRBV11-1 and TRBJ2-1, with 14 bases identical to TRBD2. The CDR3 coding sequence is TGTGCCAGCAGCCCGCGGACTAGCGGGAGGTACAATGAGCAGTTCTTC. This translates into CASSPRTSGRYNEQFF.